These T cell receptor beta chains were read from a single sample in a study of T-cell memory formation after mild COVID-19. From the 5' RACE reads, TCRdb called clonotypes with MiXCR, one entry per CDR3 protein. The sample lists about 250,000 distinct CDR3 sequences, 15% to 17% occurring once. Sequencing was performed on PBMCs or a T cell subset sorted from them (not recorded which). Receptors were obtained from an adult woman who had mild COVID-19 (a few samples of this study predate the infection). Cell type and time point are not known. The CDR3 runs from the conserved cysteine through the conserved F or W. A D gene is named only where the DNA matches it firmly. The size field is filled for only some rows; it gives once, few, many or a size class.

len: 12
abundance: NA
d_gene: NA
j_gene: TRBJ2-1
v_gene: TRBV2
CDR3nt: TGTGCCAGCCGACTCGAGGGTGACGAGCAGTTCTTC
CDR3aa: CASRLEGDEQFF

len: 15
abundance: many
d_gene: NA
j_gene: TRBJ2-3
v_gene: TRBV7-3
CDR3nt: TGTGCCAGCAGCTTAAAGGGGGGCCGCACAGATACGCAGTATTTT
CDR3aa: CASSLKGGRTDTQYF

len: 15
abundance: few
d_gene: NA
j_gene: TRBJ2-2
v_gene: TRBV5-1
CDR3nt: TGCGCCAGCAGCCTGGACAGCACGAGCACCGGGGAGCTGTTTTTT
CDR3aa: CASSLDSTSTGELFF

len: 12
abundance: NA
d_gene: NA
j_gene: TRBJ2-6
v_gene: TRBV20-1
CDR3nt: TGCAGTGCTACCGATGGGGCCAACGTCCTGACTTTC
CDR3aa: CSATDGANVLTF

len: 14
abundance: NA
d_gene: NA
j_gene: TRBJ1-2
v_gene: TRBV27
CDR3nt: TGTGCCAGCAGCCAAAACAGGGATCACTATGGCTACACCTTC
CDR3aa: CASSQNRDHYGYTF

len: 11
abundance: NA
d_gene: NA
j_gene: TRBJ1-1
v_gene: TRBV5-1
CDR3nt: TGCGCCAGCAGCTTAGGGCAGGGGACTTTCTTT
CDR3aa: CASSLGQGTFF

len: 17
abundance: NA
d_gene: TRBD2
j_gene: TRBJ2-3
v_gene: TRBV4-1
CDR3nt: TGCGCCAGCAGCCAAGATCAATCAGCGGGGGGTCCAGATACGCAGTATTTT
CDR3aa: CASSQDQSAGGPDTQYF

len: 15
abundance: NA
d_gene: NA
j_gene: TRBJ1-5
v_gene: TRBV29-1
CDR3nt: TGCAGCGTTTCCCAAGGGGGACACCCCAATCAGCCCCAGCATTTT
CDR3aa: CSVSQGGHPNQPQHF

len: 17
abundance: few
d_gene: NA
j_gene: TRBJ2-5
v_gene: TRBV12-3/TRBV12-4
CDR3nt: TGTGCCAGCAGTTCGGGGTTAGGGGAGCCTAGGGGAGAGACCCAGTACTTC
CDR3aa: CASSSGLGEPRGETQYF

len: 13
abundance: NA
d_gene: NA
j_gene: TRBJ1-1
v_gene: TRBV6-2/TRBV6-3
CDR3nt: TGTGCCAGCAGTTACCTCCGGAACACTGAAGCTTTCTTT
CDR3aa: CASSYLRNTEAFF

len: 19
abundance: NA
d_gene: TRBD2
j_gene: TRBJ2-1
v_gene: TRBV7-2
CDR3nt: TGTGCCAGCAGCCGAGGGTCTAGCGGGAGGGCCGCCGCAGGCAATGAGCAGTTCTTC
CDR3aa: CASSRGSSGRAAAGNEQFF

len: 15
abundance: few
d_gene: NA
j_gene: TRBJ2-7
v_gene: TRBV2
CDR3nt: TGTGCCAGCAGTGCAAATAGCGGAACCATCTACGAGCAGTACTTC
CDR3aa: CASSANSGTIYEQYF

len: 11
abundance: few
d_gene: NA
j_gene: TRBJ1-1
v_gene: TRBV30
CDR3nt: TGTGCCTGGAGTAGCGGGTACGAAGCTTTCTTT
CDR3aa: CAWSSGYEAFF

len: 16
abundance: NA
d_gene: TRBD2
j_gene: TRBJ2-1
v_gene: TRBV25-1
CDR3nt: TGTGCCAGCAGCTCCCCTCCGGGACTAGCGGGGAATGAGCAGTTCTTC
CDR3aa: CASSSPPGLAGNEQFF

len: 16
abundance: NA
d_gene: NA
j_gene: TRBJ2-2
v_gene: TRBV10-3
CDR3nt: TGTGCCATCAGTGAGAGATACCCCCCGAACACCGGGGAGCTGTTTTTT
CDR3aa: CAISERYPPNTGELFF

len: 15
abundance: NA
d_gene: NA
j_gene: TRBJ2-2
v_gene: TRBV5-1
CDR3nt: TGCGCCAGCAGCTTTGTCACTAGCCGTGCCGGGGAGCTGTTTTTT
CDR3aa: CASSFVTSRAGELFF

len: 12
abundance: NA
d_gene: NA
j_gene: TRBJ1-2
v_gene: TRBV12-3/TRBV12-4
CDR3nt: TGTGCCAGCAGGGAGGGGACCGTGGGCTACACCTTC
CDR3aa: CASREGTVGYTF

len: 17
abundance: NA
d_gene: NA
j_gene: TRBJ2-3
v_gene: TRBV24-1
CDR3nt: TGTGCCACCAGTGACCCGGGGCGAACGGGCAACACAGATACGCAGTATTTT
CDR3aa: CATSDPGRTGNTDTQYF

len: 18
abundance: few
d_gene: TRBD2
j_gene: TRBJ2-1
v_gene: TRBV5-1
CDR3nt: TGCGCCAGCAGCAACCCAGGGACTAGCGGGGGGGCCTACAATGAGCAGTTCTTC
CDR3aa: CASSNPGTSGGAYNEQFF

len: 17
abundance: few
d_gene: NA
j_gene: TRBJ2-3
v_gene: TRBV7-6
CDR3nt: TGTGCCAGCAGCTTAGGGGGGCTGGGCCTGGGAACAGATACGCAGTATTTT
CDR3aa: CASSLGGLGLGTDTQYF

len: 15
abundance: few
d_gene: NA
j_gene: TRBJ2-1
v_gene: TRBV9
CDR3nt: TGTGCCAGCAGCGAAGGGGGGCTTAGCTACAATGAGCAGTTCTTC
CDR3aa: CASSEGGLSYNEQFF

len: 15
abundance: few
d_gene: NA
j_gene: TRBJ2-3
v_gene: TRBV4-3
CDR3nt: TGCGCCAGCAGCTCCCGGGGGTCTAGCACAGATACGCAGTATTTT
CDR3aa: CASSSRGSSTDTQYF

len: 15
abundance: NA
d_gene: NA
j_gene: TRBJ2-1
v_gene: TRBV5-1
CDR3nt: TGCGCCAGCTTGCGGACAGACTTTTTTTGGGATGAGCAGTTCTTC
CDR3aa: CASLRTDFFWDEQFF

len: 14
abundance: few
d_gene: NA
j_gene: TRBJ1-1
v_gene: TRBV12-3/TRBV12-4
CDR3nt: TGTGCCAGCACTAAAGGGGTCATGAACACTGAAGCTTTCTTT
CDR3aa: CASTKGVMNTEAFF